This T cell receptor beta chain was recorded in a study of spatial heterogeneity in lung cancer. The overall study: Sequencing of follow-up PBMC samples took place when they were available, at a median of around 2 years after resection.

The CDR3 extends over 13 amino acids. Germline values: CDR1 SQVTM, CDR2 ANQGSEA. V lost 4 bases, J lost 6 bases, and 5 bases stayed unmatched. Sample time point: blood at routine non-recurrence follow-up after resection. The study tagged each TCR cDNA molecule with a unique molecular identifier. One entry per CDR3 protein, called by TCRdb with MiXCR from the 5' RACE reads. The table shows 85,000 to 100,000 distinct CDR3 sequences, with roughly 21% occurring only once. This chain uses TRBV29-1 with TRBJ2-3, with 9 bases that match TRBD2. This specimen consisted of PBMCs, obtained at follow-up. The clonotype was recovered from a male donor with early-stage non-small cell lung cancer. This chain's CDR3 is CSVASGNLDTQYF. The CDR3 nucleotides are TGCAGCGTTGCTAGCGGGAATTTGGATACGCAGTATTTT.